This TCR beta chain was identified during a study of technical replicates of blood from a handful of donors. From germline, CDR1 is MNHEY and CDR2 SMNVEV (reference sequence). Trimming left V 6 bases short and J 1 base short, with 18 bases between. The CDR3 covers 16 residues. The repertoire was sequenced with immunoSEQ multiplex PCR; TCRdb's copy has only in-frame clones and lacks some. Of about 66,000 clones listed, around 94% are singletons. The chain carries TRBV27 and TRBJ1-1; D perhaps matches TRBD1 (6 bases). This TCR was sampled from a human donor in good health. The material sequenced was T cells isolated from PBMCs. The CDR3 protein is CASSPSHRDGNTEAFF. DNA of the CDR3: TGTGCCAGCAGCCCCTCTCACAGGGATGGGAACACTGAAGCTTTCTTT.